The 29 T cell receptor beta chains below were found in one sample sequenced in a study of blood T cell repertoires in COVID-19. Clones were sequenced by immunoSEQ multiplex PCR, and TCRdb holds only the in-frame ones, with some missing. The sample carries about 160,000 clones, 70% to 90% recorded once. The sequenced sample consisted of peripheral blood. The receptors originated from a woman aged 50 to 60 with COVID-19, enrolled during active disease.

The chain uses TRBV27 and TRBJ2-7; D may be TRBD1 (6 bases). The V and J ends lost 6 bases and 1 base respectively, with 13 bases between them. Germline-derived CDR1 and CDR2 are MNHEY and SMNVEV (reference sequence). This CDR3 comprises 14 residues. The CDR3 nucleotides read TGTGCCAGCAGCAGGGGACGGCAGTCCTACGAGCAGTACTTC. The encoded protein is CASSRGRQSYEQYF.

This clone was detected once. J is TRBJ1-3 and V is TRBV3-1 (or the pseudogene TRBV3-2), with D uncertain. CDR1 is LGHDT, CDR2 YNNKEL, per germline (reference sequence). This CDR3 has 15 amino acids. V gave up 1 base and J gave up 0 bases, with 7 bases separating them. This CDR3 is CASSQGRYSGNTIYF. The CDR3, as DNA: TGTGCCAGCAGCCAAGGGCGGTACTCTGGAAACACCATATATTTT.

This rearrangement joins TRBV28 to TRBJ2-1, with 7 bases matching TRBD1. The V gene's germline CDR1 is MDHEN and CDR2 SYDVKM. The CDR3 length is 16 residues. J was trimmed by 2 bases and V by 1 base; bases with no gene match: 5. CDR3 DNA sequence: TGTGCCAGCAGTTTATCAGGGGGTAAGACCTACAATGAGCAGTTCTTC. Translating gives CASSLSGGKTYNEQFF.

The V and J genes are TRBV11-3 and TRBJ2-2; tentatively, D is TRBD1 (7 bases). Per the germline V gene, CDR1 is SGHNT and CDR2 is YENEEA. This CDR3 is built from 16 residues. Trimming took off 5 bases at V and 7 bases at J, with 20 bases between the two ends. CDR3 protein: CASSRRDSETVGELFF. CDR3 DNA: TGTGCCAGCAGCAGGAGGGACAGCGAGACCGTCGGGGAGCTGTTTTTT.

This chain connects TRBV5-1 to TRBJ1-3, with 7 bases fitting TRBD1. The ends lost 0 bases at V and 8 bases at J; junction bases unmatched: 2. From germline, CDR1 is SGHRS and CDR2 YFSETQ. The CDR3 runs to 13 residues. The CDR3 reads CASSLGRGDTIYF. Written as DNA, the CDR3 is TGCGCCAGCAGCTTGGGCAGGGGGGACACCATATATTTT.

The V gene is TRBV6-5, the J gene TRBJ2-3; tentative D call: TRBD2 (6 bases). Germline CDR1 and CDR2: MNHEY and SVGAGI. The V gene lost 3 bases and the J gene lost 5 bases, with 12 bases spanning the gap. The length of the CDR3 is 14 residues. DNA for the CDR3: TGTGCCAGCAGTTATTCTGGTAGCGGAGATACGCAGTATTTT. Amino acids: CASSYSGSGDTQYF.

This chain connects TRBV5-1 to TRBJ2-1; possible D gene TRBD1, 6 bases. V lost 0 bases and J lost 9, with 10 bases in between. Germline loops: CDR1 SGHRS, CDR2 YFSETQ. The CDR3 extends over 13 amino acids. CDR3 region: CASSLVGGGEQFF. In nucleotides, the CDR3 is TGCGCCAGCAGCTTGGTTGGGGGCGGTGAGCAGTTCTTC.

This sequence joins TRBV12-3 or TRBV12-4 and TRBJ2-5; D remains ambiguous. This CDR3 has 13 residues. The ends were cut back, 2 bases at V and 2 bases at J, with 6 bases in the middle. The chain's CDR3 is CASSLTKQETQYF. The CDR3 coding sequence is TGTGCCAGCAGTTTAACAAAACAAGAGACCCAGTACTTC.

The rearrangement links TRBV18 to TRBJ2-1; D unresolved. CDR3 length equals 13 residues. The V gene's germline CDR1 is KGHSH and CDR2 LQKENI. Trimming removed 1 base from V and 5 bases from J, with 6 bases in between. The CDR3 spells CASSPRQNNEQFF. In nucleotides, the CDR3 is TGTGCCAGCTCACCACGGCAGAACAATGAGCAGTTCTTC. Full variable domain (rest looked up from reference TRBV18 and TRBJ2-1): NAGVMQNPRHLVRRRGQEARLRCSPMKGHSHVYWYRQLPEEGLKFMVYLQKENIIDESGMPKERFSAEFPKEGPSILRIQQVVRGDSAAYFCASSPRQNNEQFFGPGTRLTVL.

This chain joins TRBV30 and TRBJ1-4; D perhaps matches TRBD1 (6 bases). The length of the CDR3 is 14 residues. Trimming removed 0 bases from V and 8 bases from J, with 13 bases in between. Looked up from germline, CDR1 is GTSNPN and CDR2 is SVGIG (reference sequence). CDR3 region: CAWSVGRGREKLFF. The CDR3 nucleotides are TGTGCCTGGAGTGTTGGCAGGGGACGGGAAAAACTGTTTTTT. Looking up the rest from reference TRBV30 and TRBJ1-4 gives the full variable domain: SQTIHQWPATLVQPVGSPLSLECTVEGTSNPNLYWYRQAAGRGLQLLFYSVGIGQISSEVPQNLSASRPQDRQFILSSKKLLLSDSGFYLCAWSVGRGREKLFFGSGTQLSVL.

This chain links TRBV30 with TRBJ2-3, with D possibly being TRBD1 (6 bases). The germline CDR1 and CDR2 sequences are GTSNPN and SVGIG (reference sequence). With 1 base removed from V and 2 bases from J, the gap between germline ends came to 10 bases. This CDR3 is built from 14 residues. CDR3 nucleotide sequence: TGTGCCTGGAGTGGACAGGCAAACACAGATACGCAGTATTTT. Residues: CAWSGQANTDTQYF.

V and J are TRBV18 and TRBJ1-2, with D possibly TRBD1 on 5 matching bases. Trimming shortened V by 6 bases and J by 0 bases, and 20 bases separated the two germline ends. This CDR3 has 17 residues. The germline gives CDR1 KGHSH, CDR2 LQKENI. The CDR3 is CASSPTDPFTSNYGYTF. The CDR3, as DNA: TGTGCCAGCTCCCCGACAGACCCTTTTACCTCTAACTATGGCTACACCTTC.

This chain links TRBV29-1 with TRBJ1-1; the D is unclear. The CDR3 spans 10 residues. Germline values: CDR1 SQVTM, CDR2 ANQGSEA. The V end lost 8 bases, the J end lost 4 bases, and 8 bases lay between the germline ends. The CDR3 DNA follows: TGCAGCTCCCTAGGCACTGAAGCTTTCTTT. Translating it yields CSSLGTEAFF.

The chain links TRBV2 to TRBJ1-1; maybe TRBD1 (6 bases). The germline V and J ends were trimmed by 0 bases and 4 bases, with 12 bases remaining between them. The CDR3 covers 15 residues. From germline, CDR1 is SNHLY and CDR2 FYNNEI. The CDR3 loop is CASSEARGARTEAFF. The CDR3 nucleotides are TGTGCCAGCAGTGAAGCGCGGGGGGCCCGCACTGAAGCTTTCTTT.

V is TRBV19 and J is TRBJ2-6, with a tentative D call TRBD1 (6 bases). This CDR3 contains 19 residues. V lost 1 base and J lost 0, with 16 bases in between. Germline V gene lookup returns CDR1 LNHDA and CDR2 SQIVND (reference sequence). The CDR3 region has the DNA TGTGCCAGTAGTATAGCCCCGGGACATAAGAGCTCTGGGGCCAACGTCCTGACTTTC. As protein: CASSIAPGHKSSGANVLTF.

CDR3 sequence reads: CASSQDTAAGGPQETQYF. CDR3 coding DNA: TGTGCCAGCAGCCAAGATACGGCAGCGGGGGGCCCCCAAGAGACCCAGTACTTC. This sequence joins TRBV4-2 and TRBJ2-5, with 9 bases aligning to TRBD2. There are 18 residues in the CDR3. Trimming removed 0 bases from V and 1 base from J; junction bases left unmatched: 9. Germline values: CDR1 LGHNA, CDR2 YNFKEQ.

The rearrangement links TRBV6-5 to TRBJ1-4; 11 bases line up with TRBD1. CDR1 and CDR2 from the germline V gene are MNHEY and SVGAGI. Trimming at V came to 6 bases and at J to 8 bases, leaving 8 bases not matched to a gene. The length of the CDR3 is 15 residues. Here the CDR3 DNA reads TGTGCCAGCAGAGGGACAGGGGGATTTAGGGAAAAACTGTTTTTT. Protein sequence: CASRGTGGFREKLFF.

The chain recombines TRBV28 with TRBJ1-6, with D perhaps TRBD1 (6 bases). Trimming cost V 3 bases and J 10 bases, with 22 bases left between them. The CDR3 has 17 residues. Germline-derived CDR1 and CDR2 are MDHEN and SYDVKM. The CDR3 spells CASSFASTQGPESPLHF. CDR3 DNA: TGTGCCAGCAGTTTCGCCTCAACACAGGGACCAGAATCACCCCTCCACTTT. The full variable domain, completed using reference TRBV28 and TRBJ1-6, is DVKVTQSSRYLVKRTGEKVFLECVQDMDHENMFWYRQDPGLGLRLIYFSYDVKMKEKGDIPEGYSVSREKKERFSLILESASTNQTSMYLCASSFASTQGPESPLHFGNGTRLTVT.

The genes are TRBV18 and TRBJ2-5; 7 nucleotides match TRBD1. Germline trimming cut 3 bases from V and 2 bases from J; bases unmatched to any gene: 3. Germline V gene lookup returns CDR1 KGHSH and CDR2 LQKENI. This CDR3 has 14 amino acids. DNA for the CDR3: TGTGCCAGCTCACCTTCGGGACAGCAAGAGACCCAGTACTTC. It codes for CASSPSGQQETQYF.

V and J are TRBV5-4 and TRBJ1-6; D perhaps matches TRBD1 (5 bases). V was pared by 7 bases and J by 7 bases, with 15 bases between. Germline CDR1 SGHNT, CDR2 YYREEE (reference sequence). This CDR3 has 14 residues. CDR3 coding DNA: TGTGCCAGCGGCCCGGGACTGAACAATTCACCCCTCCACTTT. Its protein is CASGPGLNNSPLHF. Full variable domain (remainder filled in from reference TRBV5-4 and TRBJ1-6): ETGVTQSPTHLIKTRGQQVTLRCSSQSGHNTVSWYQQALGQGPQFIFQYYREEENGRGNFPPRFSGLQFPNYSSELNVNALELDDSALYLCASGPGLNNSPLHFGNGTRLTVT.

The chain employs TRBV6-2 or TRBV6-3 and TRBJ2-7, with a tentative D call TRBD1 (6 bases). Germline V CDR1 and CDR2: MNHEY, SVGEGT. V dropped 8 bases and J dropped 3 bases, with 17 bases sitting between them. The CDR3 loop spans 14 amino acids. This chain's CDR3 is CASCPGDLYYEQYF. In nucleotides, the CDR3 is TGTGCCAGCTGCCCAGGGGATCTATACTACGAGCAGTACTTC.

This clone showed up just once. The chain recombines TRBV2 with TRBJ2-2; 9 bases map to TRBD2. With 8 bases clipped from V and 6 bases from J, the junction kept 10 bases outside the gene matches. This CDR3 region has 15 residues. CDR1 is SNHLY, CDR2 FYNNEI, per germline. The CDR3 DNA reads as TGTGCCAGCGAGCTTCGGTCTAGCGGGGCCGGGGAGCTGTTTTTT. As protein: CASELRSSGAGELFF.

This clone was found a few times. J is TRBJ2-5 and V is TRBV2, with D perhaps TRBD2 (5 bases). Trimming took off 6 bases at V and 9 bases at J, with 11 bases between the two ends. Germline CDR1 reads SNHLY; CDR2 reads FYNNEI. There are 11 residues in the CDR3. CDR3 sequence: CASRREAAQYF. In DNA form, the CDR3 reads TGTGCCAGCAGAAGAGAAGCGGCCCAGTACTTC.

This clone has a handful of counts. In DNA, the CDR3 is TGTGCCACAACGGAGGGAATGAATAATGAAAAACTGTTTTTT. Translation: CATTEGMNNEKLFF. The chain links TRBV19 to TRBJ1-4; the D is unclear. Germline V CDR1 and CDR2: LNHDA, SQIVND (reference sequence). V dropped 10 bases and J dropped 4 bases, with 16 bases sitting between them. There are 14 residues in the CDR3.

J is TRBJ2-3 and V is TRBV5-1, with D maybe TRBD2 (5 bases). The CDR3 length is 15 residues. The V gene's germline CDR1 is SGHRS and CDR2 YFSETQ. V lost 4 bases, J lost 2 bases, and 14 bases lay in between. The CDR3 here is CASSLDGVDTDTQYF. Here the CDR3 DNA reads TGCGCCAGCAGCCTTGACGGGGTTGACACAGATACGCAGTATTTT.

The chain has TRBV5-1 and TRBJ2-5; a weak D match, TRBD1 (6 bases). The germline V and J ends were trimmed by 2 bases and 5 bases, with 10 bases remaining between them. There are 13 residues in the CDR3. Germline lookup yields CDR1 SGHRS and CDR2 YFSETQ. For the CDR3, the DNA is TGCGCCAGCAGCTTTTCAGGGGATGAGACCCAGTACTTC. Its translation is CASSFSGDETQYF.

The chain joins TRBV5-5 to TRBJ1-2; D gene unclear. V shed 0 bases and J shed 0 bases, with 6 bases lying between them. The CDR3 covers 14 residues. The germline V gene has CDR1 SGHKS and CDR2 YYEKEE (reference sequence). The CDR3 loop is CASSLGPTNYGYTF. CDR3 bases: TGTGCCAGCAGCTTGGGGCCGACTAACTATGGCTACACCTTC.

The chain links TRBV12-3 or TRBV12-4 to TRBJ1-6; 7 nucleotides match TRBD1. The CDR3 sequence is 13 residues long. After removal of 7 bases from V and 10 bases from J, the junction contained 7 bases not matched to a gene. The CDR3 sequence: CASKDRKASPLHF. The CDR3 DNA sequence: TGTGCCAGCAAGGACAGGAAGGCGTCACCCCTCCACTTT.

The chain uses TRBV2 and TRBJ2-5; D gene uncertain. Germline values: CDR1 SNHLY, CDR2 FYNNEI. This CDR3 has 12 amino acids. Trimming took off 4 bases at V and 5 bases at J, with 8 bases between the two ends. CDR3 loop: CASSGAAETQYF. CDR3 nucleotides: TGTGCCAGCAGTGGAGCAGCCGAGACCCAGTACTTC. Full variable domain (missing parts from reference TRBV2 and TRBJ2-5): EPEVTQTPSHQVTQMGQEVILRCVPISNHLYFYWYRQILGQKVEFLVSFYNNEISEKSEIFDDQFSVERPDGSNFTLKIRSTKLEDSAMYFCASSGAAETQYFGPGTRLLVL.